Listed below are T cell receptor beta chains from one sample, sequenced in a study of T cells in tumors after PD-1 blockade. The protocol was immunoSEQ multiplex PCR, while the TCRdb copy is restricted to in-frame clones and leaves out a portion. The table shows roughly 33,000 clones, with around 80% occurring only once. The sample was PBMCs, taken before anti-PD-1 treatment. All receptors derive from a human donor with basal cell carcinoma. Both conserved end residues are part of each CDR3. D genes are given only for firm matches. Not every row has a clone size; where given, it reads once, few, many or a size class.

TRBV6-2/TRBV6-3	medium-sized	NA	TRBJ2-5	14	CASSYSGVGETQYF	TGTGCCAGCAGTTACTCGGGCGTTGGAGAGACCCAGTACTTC
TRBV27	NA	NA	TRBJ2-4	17	CARLPGGRSVAKNIQYF	TGTGCCAGGTTACCCGGAGGTCGGTCCGTGGCCAAAAACATTCAGTACTTC
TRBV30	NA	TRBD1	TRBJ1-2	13	CACPYSYRGGYTF	TGTGCCTGCCCCTATTCTTACAGGGGGGGCTACACCTTC
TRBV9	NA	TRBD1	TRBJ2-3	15	CASSVRTGETDTQYF	TGTGCCAGCAGCGTAAGGACAGGGGAGACAGATACGCAGTATTTT
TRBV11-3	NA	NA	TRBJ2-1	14	CASSSGRTNDEQFF	TGTGCCAGCAGTTCGGGACGAACGAACGATGAGCAGTTCTTC
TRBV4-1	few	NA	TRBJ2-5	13	CASSRGVQETQYF	TGCGCCAGCAGCCGTGGAGTCCAAGAGACCCAGTACTTC
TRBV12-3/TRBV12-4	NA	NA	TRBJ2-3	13	CASSLLTGKRPYF	TGTGCCAGCAGTTTACTGACAGGAAAACGACCGTATTTT
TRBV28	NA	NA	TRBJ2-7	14	CASSEVAGNYEQYF	TGTGCCAGCAGTGAAGTGGCAGGGAACTACGAGCAGTACTTC
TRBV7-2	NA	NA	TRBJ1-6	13	CASRFQRDSPLHF	TGTGCCAGCAGGTTCCAGAGGGATTCACCCCTCCACTTT
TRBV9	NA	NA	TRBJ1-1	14	CASSVQVGNTEAFF	TGTGCCAGCAGCGTTCAAGTGGGGAACACTGAAGCTTTCTTT
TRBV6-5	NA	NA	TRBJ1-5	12	CASRRGNQPQHF	TGTGCCAGCCGGAGGGGCAATCAGCCCCAGCATTTT
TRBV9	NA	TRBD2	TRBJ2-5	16	CASTKGGTSGQETQYF	TGTGCCAGCACCAAAGGGGGGACTAGCGGTCAAGAGACCCAGTACTTC
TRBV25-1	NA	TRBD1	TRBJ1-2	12	CASHDRGYGYTF	TGTGCCAGCCATGACAGGGGCTATGGCTACACCTTC
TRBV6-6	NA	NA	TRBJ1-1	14	CASSHRTGNTEAFF	TGTGCCAGCAGTCACCGGACGGGGAACACTGAAGCTTTCTTT
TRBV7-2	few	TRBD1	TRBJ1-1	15	CASSLGGQGATEAFF	TGTGCCAGCAGCTTAGGGGGACAGGGGGCCACTGAAGCTTTCTTT